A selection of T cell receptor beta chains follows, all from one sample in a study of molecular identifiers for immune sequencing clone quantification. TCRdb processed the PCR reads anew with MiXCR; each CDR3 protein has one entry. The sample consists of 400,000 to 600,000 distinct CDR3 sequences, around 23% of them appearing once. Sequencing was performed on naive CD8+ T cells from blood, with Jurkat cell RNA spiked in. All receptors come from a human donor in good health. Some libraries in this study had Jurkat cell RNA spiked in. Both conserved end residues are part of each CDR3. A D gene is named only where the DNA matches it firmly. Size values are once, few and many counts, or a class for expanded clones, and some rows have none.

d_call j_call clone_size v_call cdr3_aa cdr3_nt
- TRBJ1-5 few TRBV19 CASSGGLGQPQHF TGTGCCAGCTCGGGGGGGCTGGGTCAGCCCCAGCATTTT
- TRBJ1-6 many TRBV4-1 CASSIWTENSPLHF TGCGCCAGCAGTATATGGACGGAGAATTCACCCCTCCACTTT
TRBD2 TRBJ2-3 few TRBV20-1 CSARANSGVSDTQYF TGCAGTGCTAGAGCAAATAGCGGGGTATCAGATACGCAGTATTTT
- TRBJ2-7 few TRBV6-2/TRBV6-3 CASSSLDGVNEQYF TGTGCCAGCAGTTCCCTCGACGGGGTTAACGAGCAGTACTTC
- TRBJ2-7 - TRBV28 CASNSGTPSYEQYF TGTGCCAGCAACTCCGGGACTCCCTCCTACGAGCAGTACTTC
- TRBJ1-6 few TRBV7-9 CASSLLGQSPLHF TGTGCCAGCAGCTTATTGGGACAATCACCCCTCCACTTT
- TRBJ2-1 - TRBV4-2 CASSQDPYNEQFF TGTGCCAGCAGCCAAGATCCCTACAATGAGCAGTTCTTC
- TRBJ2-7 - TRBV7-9 CASSLCLGGEQYF TGTGCCAGCAGCTTATGCCTGGGGGGCGAGCAGTACTTC
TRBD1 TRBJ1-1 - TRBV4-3 CASSQDYRGNTEAFF TGCGCCAGCAGCCAAGATTACAGGGGGAACACTGAAGCTTTCTTT
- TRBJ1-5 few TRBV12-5 CASQGIGANQPQHF TGTGCTAGCCAGGGGATAGGTGCTAATCAGCCCCAGCATTTT
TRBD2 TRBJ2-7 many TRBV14 CASSPTWRGGLYEQYF TGTGCCAGCAGCCCCACTTGGCGGGGGGGCCTGTACGAGCAGTACTTC
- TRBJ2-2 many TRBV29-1 CSVEDLYGLTGELFF TGCAGCGTTGAAGATCTTTACGGGCTGACCGGGGAGCTGTTTTTT
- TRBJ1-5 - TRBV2 CASSELHLSNQPQHF TGTGCCAGCAGTGAATTACACCTTAGCAATCAGCCCCAGCATTTT
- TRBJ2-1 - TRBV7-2 CASSLDHKRNEQFF TGTGCCAGCAGCTTAGATCACAAGCGAAATGAGCAGTTCTTC
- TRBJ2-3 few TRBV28 CASSWTAETSTDTQYF TGTGCCAGCAGTTGGACAGCCGAAACTAGCACAGATACGCAGTATTTT
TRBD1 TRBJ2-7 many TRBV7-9 CASSQGRTGRYF TGTGCCAGCAGCCAAGGCCGGACAGGACGGTACTTC
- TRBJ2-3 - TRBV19 CASTPVGTDTQYF TGTGCCAGTACCCCTGTGGGCACAGATACGCAGTATTTT
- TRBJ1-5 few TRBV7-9 CASSLQGSHQPQHF TGTGCCAGCAGCTTACAGGGGAGCCATCAGCCCCAGCATTTT
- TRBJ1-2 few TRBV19 CASSMISGTDSVNYGYTF TGTGCCAGTAGTATGATCTCCGGGACGGATTCTGTTAACTATGGCTACACCTTC
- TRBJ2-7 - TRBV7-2 CASTRGTAHYEEYF TGTGCCAGCACCCGGGGCACCGCCCACTACGAGGAGTACTTC
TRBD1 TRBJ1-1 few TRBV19 CASSIQGAKGEAFF TGTGCCAGTAGTATTCAGGGGGCGAAGGGTGAAGCTTTCTTT
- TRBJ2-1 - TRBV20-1 CSARELFNEQFF TGCAGTGCTAGAGAACTTTTCAATGAGCAGTTCTTC
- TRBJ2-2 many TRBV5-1 CASSFGGAGELFF TGCGCCAGCAGCTTCGGAGGGGCCGGGGAGCTGTTTTTT
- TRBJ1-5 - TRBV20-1 CSARTGPNQPQHF TGCAGTGCTAGGACAGGCCCCAATCAGCCCCAGCATTTT
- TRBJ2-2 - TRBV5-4 CASSSPLGAYIGELSF TGTGCCAGCAGCTCTCCCCTAGGGGCGTACATCGGGGAGCTGTCTTTT
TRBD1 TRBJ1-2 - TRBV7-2 CASSNSGRDRAFYGYTF TGTGCCAGCAGCAATAGCGGGCGCGACAGGGCCTTCTATGGCTACACCTTC
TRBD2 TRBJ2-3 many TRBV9 CASSEYSGPGSDTQYF TGTGCCAGCAGCGAGTATAGCGGGCCGGGGTCAGATACGCAGTATTTT
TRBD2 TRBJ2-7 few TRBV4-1 CASSQESSGFPYEQYF TGCGCCAGCAGCCAAGAATCTAGCGGGTTTCCCTACGAGCAGTACTTC
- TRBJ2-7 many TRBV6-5 CASSLAENYEQYF TGTGCCAGCAGTTTAGCGGAGAACTACGAGCAGTACTTC
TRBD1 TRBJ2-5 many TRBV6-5 CASSSRQGKYQETQYF TGTGCCAGCAGTTCCAGACAGGGAAAGTACCAAGAGACCCAGTACTTC
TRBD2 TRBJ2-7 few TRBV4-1 CASSQIGSSGRGEQYF TGCGCCAGCAGCCAAATTGGCTCGAGCGGGAGGGGAGAGCAGTACTTC
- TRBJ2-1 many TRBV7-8 CASSLVGNDEQFF TGTGCCAGCAGCTTAGTCGGCAACGATGAGCAGTTCTTC
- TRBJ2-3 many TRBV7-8 CASSLGGDWADTQYF TGTGCCAGCAGCTTAGGTGGAGACTGGGCAGATACGCAGTATTTT
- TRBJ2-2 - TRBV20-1 CSARDEYSVGELFF TGCAGTGCTAGAGATGAGTATTCGGTAGGGGAGCTGTTTTTT
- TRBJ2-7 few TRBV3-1 CASRDHVSYEQYF TGTGCCAGCCGGGACCACGTCTCCTACGAGCAGTACTTC
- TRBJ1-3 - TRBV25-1 CASSEGGVIGNTVYF TGTGCCAGCAGTGAAGGGGGGGTAATCGGAAACACCGTATATTTT
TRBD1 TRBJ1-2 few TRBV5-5 CASSPPPLWTGGDYGYTF TGTGCCAGCAGCCCACCCCCTTTATGGACAGGGGGGGACTATGGCTACACCTTC
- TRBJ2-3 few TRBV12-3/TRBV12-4 CASSLGADHPSDTQYF TGTGCCAGCAGTTTAGGCGCCGATCATCCTTCCGATACGCAGTATTTT
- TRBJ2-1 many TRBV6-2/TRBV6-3 CASSDFSYNEQFF TGTGCCAGCAGCGACTTCTCCTACAATGAGCAGTTCTTC
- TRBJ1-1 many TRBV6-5 CASSHDFEGPNTEAFF TGTGCCAGCAGCCACGACTTCGAAGGACCTAACACTGAAGCTTTCTTT
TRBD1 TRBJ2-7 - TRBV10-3 CAISERTGLSEQYF TGTGCCATCAGTGAACGGACAGGTCTCTCCGAGCAGTACTTC
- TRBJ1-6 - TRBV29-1 CSVESQSSPLHF TGCAGCGTTGAATCCCAGAGTTCACCCCTCCACTTT
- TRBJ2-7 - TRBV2 CASSDPRGVSYEQYF TGTGCCAGCAGCGATCCCCGGGGCGTCTCTTACGAGCAGTACTTC
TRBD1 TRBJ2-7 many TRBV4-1 CASSQRQGEAYEQYF TGCGCCAGCAGCCAAAGACAGGGTGAGGCCTACGAGCAGTACTTC
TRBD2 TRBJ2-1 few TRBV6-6 CASSYFSGSYNEQFF TGTGCCAGCAGTTACTTTAGCGGGAGTTACAATGAGCAGTTCTTC
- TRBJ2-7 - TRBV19 CASPISSARFSYKQYF TGTGCCAGTCCGATCAGCAGCGCCCGTTTTTCCTACAAGCAGTACTTC
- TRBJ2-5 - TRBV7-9 CASSHREETQYF TGTGCCAGCAGCCACAGGGAAGAGACCCAGTACTTC
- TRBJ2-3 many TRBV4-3 CASSQDPAGLTDTQYF TGCGCCAGCAGCCAAGACCCCGCGGGCCTCACAGATACGCAGTATTTT
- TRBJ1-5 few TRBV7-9 CASSRTENQPQHF TGTGCCAGCAGCCGAACTGAGAATCAGCCCCAGCATTTT
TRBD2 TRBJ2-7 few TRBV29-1 CSATGTSGISLDEQYF TGCAGCGCTACCGGGACTAGCGGGATTTCTTTGGACGAGCAGTACTTC
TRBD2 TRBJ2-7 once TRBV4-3 CDSSSGGSSYEQYF TGCGACAGCAGCAGCGGGGGAAGCTCCTACGAGCAGTACTTC
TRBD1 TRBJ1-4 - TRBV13 CASSFLDRGREKLVF TGTGCCAGCAGCTTTCTGGACAGGGGGCGTGAAAAACTGGTTTTT
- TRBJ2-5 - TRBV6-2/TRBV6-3 CACTNGAETLQETQYF TGTGCCTGCACCAACGGGGCGGAGACCCTTCAAGAGACCCAGTACTTC
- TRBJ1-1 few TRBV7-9 CASTQGGNTEAFF TGTGCCAGCACCCAAGGCGGGAACACTGAAGCTTTCTTT
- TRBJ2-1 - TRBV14 CASSPPAFNEQFF TGTGCCAGCAGCCCCCCGGCCTTCAATGAGCAGTTCTTC
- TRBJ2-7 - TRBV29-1 CSVTGGTAYEQYF TGCAGCGTTACCGGAGGGACGGCTTACGAGCAGTACTTC
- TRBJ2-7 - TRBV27 CASSFYGMDEQYF TGTGCCAGCAGTTTTTATGGGATGGACGAGCAGTACTTC
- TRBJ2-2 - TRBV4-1 CASSQGPSTGELFF TGCGCCAGCAGCCAAGGCCCGAGCACCGGGGAGCTGTTTTTT